These 15 T cell receptor beta chains came from one sample sequenced in a study of blood T cell repertoires in COVID-19. Here immunoSEQ multiplex PCR was the method, and the copy in TCRdb shows in-frame clones only, minus some. The table shows fewer than 500,000 clones, with 75% to 90% occurring only once. Sequencing used peripheral blood. These receptor sequences come from a woman aged 25-40 years with active or convalescent COVID-19.

V gene TRBV4-1 combines with J gene TRBJ2-7; possibly TRBD1 for D (6 bases). Trimming took 1 base from V and 3 from J, leaving 10 bases between them. CDR1 and CDR2 from the germline V gene are MGHRA and YSYEKL. The CDR3 is made up of 14 amino acids. CDR3 DNA: TGCGCCAGCAGCCAAGGCAGGGGCTACTACGAGCAGTACTTC. Protein sequence: CASSQGRGYYEQYF.

The chain joins TRBV15 to TRBJ1-1, with 10 bases fitting TRBD1. This CDR3 is built from 14 residues. With 1 base clipped from V and 10 bases from J, the junction kept 6 bases outside the gene matches. CDR1 is LNHNV, CDR2 YYDKDF, per germline (reference sequence). The CDR3 region has the DNA TGTGCCACCAGCAGAGCCGGGACAGGGGATGGAGCTTTCTTT. Protein: CATSRAGTGDGAFF.

J is TRBJ2-5 and V is TRBV7-9; possibly TRBD1 for D (7 bases). This CDR3 spans 12 amino acids. V was trimmed by 11 bases and J by 6 bases, leaving 16 bases between them. CDR1 is SEHNR and CDR2 is FQNEAQ in the germline V gene (reference sequence). The CDR3 DNA sequence: TGTGCCGGATCGACAGGGAGGAAGACCCAGTACTTC. It specifies CAGSTGRKTQYF.

The table lists this clone with a count of one. This chain connects TRBV4-1 to TRBJ1-6; TRBD1 might be the D (6 bases). The CDR3 contains 15 residues. V was pared by 4 bases and J by 8 bases, with 15 bases between. From germline, CDR1 is MGHRA and CDR2 YSYEKL. The CDR3 reads CASSPRAGVDSPLHF. The CDR3 DNA reads as TGCGCCAGCAGCCCCCGAGCAGGGGTTGATTCACCCCTCCACTTT.

The gene calls are TRBV18 and TRBJ2-1; tentatively, D is TRBD2 (5 bases). Germline assignment: CDR1 KGHSH and CDR2 LQKENI. This CDR3 has 13 residues. The germline V and J ends were trimmed by 8 bases and 0 bases, with 8 bases remaining between them. The CDR3 DNA sequence: TGTGCCAGCGCGGCGGGCTCCTACAATGAGCAGTTCTTC. This gives the protein CASAAGSYNEQFF.

For the CDR3, the DNA is TGTGCCAGCGCCCTATCAGGGGGCGTCACCGGGGAGCTGTTTTTT. Its translation is CASALSGGVTGELFF. The chain links TRBV25-1 to TRBJ2-2; TRBD1 matches 8 bases. The CDR3 is 15 residues long. Germline V CDR1 and CDR2: MGHDK, SYGVNS. The V gene end was trimmed by 8 bases and the J gene end by 4 bases; junction bases not matched to a gene: 9.

This rearrangement joins TRBV4-1 to TRBJ1-2; 7 positions agree with TRBD1. V was clipped by 3 bases and J by 6 bases; unmatched bases: 13. The CDR3 is 16 residues long. CDR1 and CDR2 (germline): MGHRA, YSYEKL. The CDR3 loop is CASSHSLRGGQDGYTF. CDR3 DNA sequence: TGCGCCAGCAGCCATTCGCTCCGAGGGGGCCAGGATGGCTACACCTTC.

This clone was seen a few times. This chain joins TRBV10-3 and TRBJ1-5; 10 bases map to TRBD1. V was pared by 0 bases and J by 4 bases, with 9 bases of the junction left unmatched. The CDR3 extends over 18 amino acids. Germline values: CDR1 ENHRY, CDR2 SYGVKD. The CDR3 reads CAISESRQGAGQNQPQHF. The CDR3 region has the DNA TGTGCCATCAGTGAGTCGAGACAGGGGGCGGGCCAGAATCAGCCCCAGCATTTT.

The J gene is TRBJ1-5, the V gene TRBV7-9; TRBD1 is a possible D gene (5 bases). This CDR3 region has 16 residues. Per the germline V gene, CDR1 is SEHNR and CDR2 is FQNEAQ (reference sequence). The V and J ends lost 1 base and 1 base respectively, with 11 bases between them. The CDR3 region has the DNA TGTGCCAGCAGCTTAGAAGGGGAACGGAGCAATCAGCCCCAGCATTTT. This encodes CASSLEGERSNQPQHF.

This clone was observed once. The V gene is TRBV5-4, the J gene TRBJ2-1; the match to TRBD2 covers 15 bases. Germline V CDR1 and CDR2: SGHNT, YYREEE (reference sequence). The CDR3 length is 17 residues. The V segment lost 7 bases and the J segment 4 bases; nucleotides outside the gene matches: 9. CDR3 nucleotides: TGTGCCAGCCGGGGGACTAGCGGGGGGCAATCTTACAATGAGCAGTTCTTC. This gives the protein CASRGTSGGQSYNEQFF.

The rearrangement joins TRBV6-1 to TRBJ1-2; a weak D match, TRBD1 (5 bases). The CDR3 length is 13 residues. Deletions cut 5 bases from V and 2 bases from J, with 9 bases between. The V gene's germline CDR1 is MNHNS and CDR2 SASEGT. The CDR3 nucleotides read TGTGCCAGCAGTCTTGACAGCAACTATGGCTACACCTTC. Translating gives CASSLDSNYGYTF.

The J gene is TRBJ2-3, the V gene TRBV2; TRBD2 agrees at 8 bases. Germline V gene data show CDR1 as SNHLY and CDR2 as FYNNEI. CDR3 length: 16 amino acids. V lost 7 bases to trimming and J lost 3 bases; unmatched junction nucleotides: 12. The CDR3 nucleotides read TGTGCCAGCACCAGAGGGAGCGGGAGTCAGACAGATACGCAGTATTTT. Encoded protein: CASTRGSGSQTDTQYF.

The V gene is TRBV13, the J gene TRBJ2-7; 7 nucleotides align to TRBD2. V trimming: 5 bases; J trimming: 1 base; junction bases outside the gene matches: 8. The CDR3 contains 15 residues. Germline lookup yields CDR1 PRHDT and CDR2 FYEKMQ (reference sequence). CDR3 DNA: TGTGCCAGCAGCCCTCAAGCGGGACTTTCCTACGAGCAGTACTTC. This gives the protein CASSPQAGLSYEQYF.

The gene calls are TRBV30 and TRBJ1-1; maybe TRBD1 (5 bases). The length of the CDR3 is 14 residues. Trimming cost V 4 bases and J 0 bases, with 12 bases left between them. Germline loops: CDR1 GTSNPN, CDR2 SVGIG (reference sequence). This CDR3 is CAWTFGGMNTEAFF. Written as DNA, the CDR3 is TGTGCCTGGACCTTCGGGGGAATGAACACTGAAGCTTTCTTT. The complete variable domain, with remaining parts taken from reference TRBV30 and TRBJ1-1, reads SQTIHQWPATLVQPVGSPLSLECTVEGTSNPNLYWYRQAAGRGLQLLFYSVGIGQISSEVPQNLSASRPQDRQFILSSKKLLLSDSGFYLCAWTFGGMNTEAFFGQGTRLTVV.

The genes are TRBV19 and TRBJ2-1; D is possibly TRBD1 (6 bases). Germline V gene sequence: CDR1 LNHDA, CDR2 SQIVND (reference sequence). Deletions cut 7 bases from V and 9 bases from J, with 13 bases between. This CDR3 contains 12 residues. For the CDR3, the DNA is TGTGCCAGTAAAGCAGAAGGGGGTGAGCAGTTCTTC. This gives the protein CASKAEGGEQFF.